A single sample is the source of the 26 T cell receptor beta chains below, sequenced in a study of CD8 T cells in ankylosing spondylitis. Notes on the study in general: There was a TCR beta motif, made of several highly homologous variants, that appeared characteristic of ankylosing spondylitis blood.

MiXCR was run by TCRdb on the 5' RACE reads, yielding one entry per CDR3 protein. Of about 540,000 distinct CDR3 sequences in the sample, roughly 12% were seen once. For these receptors, no antigen is known. The sequenced sample consisted of blood, either unsorted or a sorted T cell fraction (not recorded which). The source is a male donor with ankylosing spondylitis.

J is TRBJ1-5 and V is TRBV12-3 or TRBV12-4, with 7 bases that match TRBD1. The junction had 12 bases not matched to a gene; V was cut back by 8 bases and J by 5 bases. The length of the CDR3 is 15 residues. The CDR3 bases are TGTGCCAGCGGTACCGGAGGGGGCAACGATCAGCCCCAGCATTTT. Translation gives CASGTGGGNDQPQHF.

The chain employs TRBV12-3 or TRBV12-4 and TRBJ1-4; weak D call: TRBD1 (6 bases). V was pared by 4 bases and J by 4 bases, with 10 bases between. The CDR3 contains 14 residues. This CDR3 is CASSSTGFNEKLFF. The CDR3 bases are TGTGCCAGCAGTTCAACAGGGTTTAATGAAAAACTGTTTTTT.

This clonotype was counted once. This chain uses TRBV20-1 with TRBJ2-1, with TRBD2 matching 7 bases. Germline CDR1 and CDR2: DFQATT and SNEGSKA (reference sequence). With 0 bases clipped from V and 5 bases from J, the junction kept 7 bases outside the gene matches. The CDR3 consists of 15 residues. CDR3 nucleotide sequence: TGCAGTGCTAGAGATTGGGGGACTACCGACAATGAGCAGTTCTTC. Translation: CSARDWGTTDNEQFF.

The chain uses TRBV5-1 and TRBJ2-5; TRBD1 aligns across 7 bases. CDR3 length: 14 residues. Trimming took 2 bases from V and 1 from J; bases not matched to a gene: 2. CDR1 and CDR2 (germline): SGHRS, YFSETQ. DNA of the CDR3: TGCGCCAGCAGCTTACAGGGGTCCCAAGAGACCCAGTACTTC. Residues: CASSLQGSQETQYF.

This clonotype was recorded at least ten times. The genes are TRBV7-8 and TRBJ2-5; 8 bases fit TRBD2. The ends lost 5 bases at V and 5 bases at J; junction bases unmatched: 7. CDR1 is SGHVS and CDR2 is FQNEAQ in the germline V gene. The CDR3 contains 14 residues. CDR3 protein: CASSPRGGRETQYF. CDR3 DNA sequence: TGTGCCAGCAGCCCCCGCGGGGGGCGGGAGACCCAGTACTTC.

This clonotype was counted once. V usage is TRBV2 and J usage is TRBJ1-4; 8 bases match TRBD1. The junction had 6 bases not matched to a gene; V was cut back by 5 bases and J by 7 bases. Germline V lookup: CDR1 SNHLY, CDR2 FYNNEI. CDR3 length: 14 amino acids. The CDR3 spells CASSSQGVGEKLFF. The CDR3 region has the DNA TGTGCCAGCAGTTCACAGGGGGTGGGTGAAAAACTGTTTTTT. Using reference TRBV2 and TRBJ1-4 for the parts outside the CDR3, the full variable domain is EPEVTQTPSHQVTQMGQEVILRCVPISNHLYFYWYRQILGQKVEFLVSFYNNEISEKSEIFDDQFSVERPDGSNFTLKIRSTKLEDSAMYFCASSSQGVGEKLFFGSGTQLSVL.

The chain has TRBV29-1 and TRBJ2-5; D is possibly TRBD1 (5 bases). Germline CDR1 SQVTM, CDR2 ANQGSEA. V lost 5 bases, J lost 3 bases, and 19 bases lay in between. CDR3 length equals 15 residues. CDR3 DNA sequence: TGCAGCGTTCGGCCTAGGGGTTTTGGAGAAGAGACCCAGTACTTC. Translating it yields CSVRPRGFGEETQYF.

The J gene is TRBJ2-7, the V gene TRBV30; D is possibly TRBD2 (5 bases). In germline, CDR1 is GTSNPN, CDR2 SVGIG (reference sequence). The ends were cut back, 3 bases at V and 3 bases at J, with 12 bases in the middle. The CDR3 consists of 13 residues. The CDR3: CAWRRVAGYEQYF. CDR3 sequence (DNA): TGTGCCTGGAGGCGGGTTGCGGGCTACGAGCAGTACTTC.

In its sample, this clonotype was seen a few times. The chain links TRBV21-1 to TRBJ2-3; the table's D call, TRBD1, has no DNA check behind it. TRBV21-1 is a pseudogene segment. The CDR3 loop spans 18 amino acids. Here the CDR3 reads CASSKDPECGSVADTQYF. The CDR3 coding sequence is TGTGCCAGCAGCAAAGACCCTGAGTGTGGGAGCGTCGCAGATACGCAGTATTTT.

V usage is TRBV6-5 and J usage is TRBJ1-1; TRBD1 is a possible D gene (5 bases). V lost 2 bases and J lost 4, with 11 bases in between. The V gene's germline CDR1 is MNHEY and CDR2 SVGAGI. The CDR3 has 14 residues. CDR3 in DNA: TGTGCCAGCAGTTACGGGGGATCGGGCACTGAAGCTTTCTTT. This sequence encodes CASSYGGSGTEAFF.

The V and J genes are TRBV5-1 and TRBJ1-2, with TRBD1 identical over 8 bases. CDR1 SGHRS and CDR2 YFSETQ come from the germline V gene. With 0 bases clipped from V and 3 bases from J, the junction kept 4 bases outside the gene matches. The length of the CDR3 is 15 residues. CDR3 sequence reads: CASSLAQGVDYGYTF. DNA of the CDR3: TGCGCCAGCAGCTTGGCACAGGGGGTTGACTATGGCTACACCTTC.

This clonotype was counted only a few times. The chain combines TRBV20-1 with TRBJ1-1; 8 bases agree with TRBD1. This CDR3 contains 14 residues. Germline-derived CDR1 and CDR2 are DFQATT and SNEGSKA (reference sequence). V lost 2 bases, J lost 4 bases, and 6 bases stayed unmatched. Here the CDR3 reads CSARFARGLTEAFF. CDR3 DNA: TGCAGTGCTAGATTTGCCAGGGGGCTCACTGAAGCTTTCTTT.

The chain uses TRBV30 and TRBJ1-2, with D tentatively TRBD1 (5 bases). The germline CDR1 and CDR2 sequences are GTSNPN and SVGIG (reference sequence). The CDR3 covers 13 residues. Trimming shortened V by 0 bases and J by 3 bases, and 8 bases separated the two germline ends. The CDR3 sequence is CAWSVRDDYGYTF. CDR3 coding DNA: TGTGCCTGGAGTGTACGGGACGACTATGGCTACACCTTC.

V usage is TRBV27 and J usage is TRBJ2-1, with D perhaps matching TRBD1 or TRBD2 (5 bases each). V gave up 5 bases and J gave up 1 base, with 15 bases separating them. Germline V gene lookup returns CDR1 MNHEY and CDR2 SMNVEV (reference sequence). The CDR3 covers 16 residues. The CDR3 protein is CASSPAWDGSYNEQFF. The CDR3 nucleotides are TGTGCCAGCAGTCCGGCCTGGGACGGGTCCTACAATGAGCAGTTCTTC.

This clonotype was seen a handful of times. The chain couples TRBV28 to TRBJ2-3, with 9 positions matching TRBD2. Germline V gene data show CDR1 as MDHEN and CDR2 as SYDVKM. The CDR3 length is 15 residues. Germline trimming cut 6 bases from V and 1 base from J; bases unmatched to any gene: 5. In DNA form, the CDR3 reads TGTGCCAGCAGGTTAGCGGGAGCGGGCACAGATACGCAGTATTTT. This codes for CASRLAGAGTDTQYF.

The chain carries TRBV20-1 and TRBJ2-3, with 11 bases matching TRBD2. Germline V CDR1 and CDR2: DFQATT, SNEGSKA (reference sequence). V lost 6 bases, J lost 4 bases, and 12 bases stayed unmatched. The CDR3 is 16 residues long. CDR3 DNA sequence: TGCAGTGCCCTTACTGCTAGCGGGAGGAGTGCAGATACGCAGTATTTT. Protein sequence: CSALTASGRSADTQYF.

This clonotype was picked up a small number of times. The chain joins TRBV25-1 to TRBJ2-1; D is tentatively TRBD1 or TRBD2 (7 bases each). The CDR3 sequence is 14 residues long. V lost 3 bases and J 8 bases, leaving 14 bases between the germline ends. Germline loops: CDR1 MGHDK, CDR2 SYGVNS. CDR3 loop: CASSELQGGDEQFF. CDR3 in DNA: TGTGCCAGCAGTGAGCTTCAGGGGGGGGATGAGCAGTTCTTC.

This clonotype turned up a few times. The rearrangement joins TRBV11-1 to TRBJ2-6, with D tentatively TRBD2 (5 bases). The CDR3 consists of 18 residues. Germline V CDR1 and CDR2: SGHAT, FQDESV (reference sequence). Trimming pared 6 bases from V and 2 bases from J, leaving 20 bases between. CDR3 loop: CASREIRAEGTGANVLTF. In nucleotides, the CDR3 is TGTGCCAGCAGAGAGATCAGAGCTGAGGGTACTGGGGCCAACGTCCTGACTTTC. Full variable domain (outside the CDR3, taken from reference TRBV11-1 and TRBJ2-6): EAEVAQSPRYKITEKSQAVAFWCDPISGHATLYWYRQILGQGPELLVQFQDESVVDDSQLPKDRFSAERLKGVDSTLKIQPAELGDSAMYLCASREIRAEGTGANVLTFGAGSRLTVL.

The rearrangement links TRBV12-5 to TRBJ2-5, with D unclear. V was trimmed by 6 bases and J by 0 bases, leaving 8 bases between them. Germline V CDR1 and CDR2: LGHNT, FRNRAP. The CDR3 is 13 amino acids. CDR3 in DNA: TGTGCTAGTGGAACAAGGGACCAAGAGACCCAGTACTTC. It codes for CASGTRDQETQYF.

This clonotype occurred many times. The rearrangement joins TRBV5-1 to TRBJ2-1; D is undetermined. The ends were cut back, 4 bases at V and 5 bases at J, with 10 bases in the middle. This CDR3 has 13 amino acids. CDR1 SGHRS and CDR2 YFSETQ come from the germline V gene. CDR3 in amino acids: CASSVPTDNEQFF. The CDR3 DNA sequence: TGCGCCAGCAGCGTACCTACAGACAATGAGCAGTTCTTC.

This sequence joins TRBV28 and TRBJ2-2; 10 bases align to TRBD2. CDR3 length: 14 residues. In germline, CDR1 is MDHEN, CDR2 SYDVKM. After removal of 8 bases from V and 1 base from J, the junction contained 1 base not matched to a gene. CDR3 sequence reads: CASLAGGNTGELFF. The CDR3 DNA follows: TGTGCCAGCTTAGCGGGGGGGAACACCGGGGAGCTGTTTTTT.

The sample holds a few counts of this clonotype. The chain is built from TRBV7-2 and TRBJ2-1; D is ambiguous. CDR3 size: 14 residues. The germline V gene has CDR1 SGHTA and CDR2 FQGNSA. The V gene lost 6 bases and the J gene lost 3 bases, with 12 bases spanning the gap. CDR3 bases: TGTGCCAGCAGGCGCCTCGGGCGCTACAATGAGCAGTTCTTC. The encoded protein is CASRRLGRYNEQFF.

This clonotype was observed at least ten times. The chain combines TRBV5-1 with TRBJ2-1; D uncertain. Trimming cost V 0 bases and J 2 bases, with 3 bases left between them. The germline V gene encodes CDR1 SGHRS and CDR2 YFSETQ. This CDR3 has 13 residues. CDR3 DNA: TGCGCCAGCAGCTTGGATACCTACAATGAGCAGTTCTTC. Protein sequence: CASSLDTYNEQFF.

There are a few counts of this clonotype. V is TRBV20-1 and J is TRBJ1-1; 8 nucleotides line up with TRBD1. This CDR3 is 14 amino acids long. Germline V gene sequence: CDR1 DFQATT, CDR2 SNEGSKA (reference sequence). V shed 5 bases, J shed 11 bases, and the junction held 16 bases outside the gene matches. The CDR3 spells CSAPGGGRGLQAFF. Here the CDR3 DNA reads TGCAGTGCTCCGGGGGGGGGCAGGGGGCTGCAGGCTTTCTTT.

This clonotype occurred many times. The rearrangement uses TRBV20-1 and TRBJ2-1, with D hard to call. V was clipped by 5 bases and J by 7 bases, with 21 bases between them. The CDR3 totals 15 residues. Germline values: CDR1 DFQATT, CDR2 SNEGSKA (reference sequence). The CDR3 region is CSAGRDIGWENEQFF. CDR3 in DNA: TGCAGTGCTGGTAGGGATATCGGTTGGGAAAATGAGCAGTTCTTC.

This clonotype was detected a few times. The gene calls are TRBV7-8 and TRBJ2-5; weak D call: TRBD2 (7 bases). The CDR3 loop spans 14 amino acids. With 1 base removed from V and 12 bases from J, the gap between germline ends came to 18 bases. Germline loops: CDR1 SGHVS, CDR2 FQNEAQ. The CDR3 is CASSLGLGAGVKYF. CDR3 DNA sequence: TGTGCCAGCAGCTTAGGGTTGGGGGCGGGAGTTAAGTACTTC.